This TCR beta chain was sequenced during a study of early T cells in non-severe SARS-CoV-2 infection. The ends lost 0 bases at V and 2 bases at J; junction bases unmatched: 10. The CDR3 has 18 residues. The germline V gene encodes CDR1 DFQATT and CDR2 SNEGSKA (reference sequence). Unique molecular identifiers were affixed to single, distinct cDNA molecules. TCRdb independently ran MiXCR on the 5' RACE reads; one entry per CDR3 protein. This table holds approximately 42,000 distinct CDR3 sequences, around 6.1% found once. This clonotype was observed a handful of times. The origin of this receptor is an adult who was a healthcare worker with PCR-confirmed SARS-CoV-2 infection or an uninfected control (not recorded which). This sequence joins TRBV20-1 and TRBJ2-5; 12 bases agree with TRBD2. Source material: whole blood. The CDR3 region has the DNA TGCAGTGCTAGAGATTGGATCACTAGCGGGGGGATACAAGAGACCCAGTACTTC. Its translation is CSARDWITSGGIQETQYF.